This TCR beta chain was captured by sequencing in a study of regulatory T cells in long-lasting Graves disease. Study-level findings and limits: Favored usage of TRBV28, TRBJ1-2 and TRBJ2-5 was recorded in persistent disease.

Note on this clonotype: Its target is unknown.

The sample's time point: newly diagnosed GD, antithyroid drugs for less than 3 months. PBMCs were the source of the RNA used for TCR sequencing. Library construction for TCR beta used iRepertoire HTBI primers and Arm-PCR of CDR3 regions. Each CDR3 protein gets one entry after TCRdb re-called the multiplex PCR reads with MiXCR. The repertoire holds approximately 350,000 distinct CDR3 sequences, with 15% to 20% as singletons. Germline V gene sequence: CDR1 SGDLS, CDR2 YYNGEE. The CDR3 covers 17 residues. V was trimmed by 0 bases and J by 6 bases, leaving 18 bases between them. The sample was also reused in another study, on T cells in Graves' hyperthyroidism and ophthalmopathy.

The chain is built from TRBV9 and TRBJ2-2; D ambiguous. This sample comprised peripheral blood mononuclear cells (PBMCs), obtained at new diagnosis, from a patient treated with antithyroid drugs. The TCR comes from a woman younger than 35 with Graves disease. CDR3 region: CASSVEVGRKISGELFF. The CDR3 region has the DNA TGTGCCAGCAGCGTAGAAGTAGGCCGGAAAATCTCCGGGGAGCTGTTTTTT.